This T cell receptor beta chain was recovered during a study of T cell responses to AZD1222 COVID-19 vaccine. Study findings and constraints: Seropositive at baseline were only a handful of AZD1222 recipients.

As regards this clone: Its antigen is not identified.

Profiling relied on immunoSEQ multiplex PCR, and the TCRdb table lists in-frame clones only, not all of them. Here the sample table reports 150,000 or so clones. The V end was cut by 3 bases, the J end by 0 bases, with 11 bases between. Germline loops: CDR1 MNHEY, CDR2 SMNVEV (reference sequence). The CDR3 runs to 15 residues. The source material was peripheral blood. J is TRBJ2-5 and V is TRBV27, with a possible D match to TRBD2 (5 bases). This receptor was obtained from an adult in good health. For the CDR3, the DNA is TGTGCCAGCAGTTTTCGGGGTTCCTACCAAGAGACCCAGTACTTC. It encodes CASSFRGSYQETQYF.